This TCR beta chain was captured in a study of T cells in localized non-small cell lung cancer. Worth noting for this clone: The antigen is not known.

The study's findings and limits: The highest T cell clonality was in uninvolved adjacent lung, above tumor. Of the top 100 tumor clones, median 57 were in adjacent lung, approximately 29 among its top 100. Elevated circulating T cell density in blood was associated with longer overall survival. Heterogeneity is still possible, as just one tumor region was sequenced.

The table came from immunoSEQ multiplex PCR; TCRdb's copy has only in-frame clones and leaves some out. The sample shows 25,000 to 30,000 clones, 70% to 90% of them seen only once. The clonotype originates from a woman aged 18 to 49 with stage I lung adenocarcinoma. The specimen comprised peripheral blood, sampled before any cancer treatment.

The CDR3 coding sequence is TGCGCCAGCACCGGTTCTATGAACACTGAAGCTTTCTTT. This codes for CASTGSMNTEAFF. This chain links TRBV5-1 with TRBJ1-1; no clear D. Germline V gives CDR1 SGHRS, CDR2 YFSETQ. V was clipped by 6 bases and J by 0 bases, with 9 bases between them. This CDR3 has 13 amino acids.